Shown below are 20 T cell receptor beta chains from a single sample sequenced in a study of cytomegalovirus exposure and HLA in healthy donors. Here immunoSEQ multiplex PCR was the method, and the copy in TCRdb shows in-frame clones only, minus some. This table holds tens of thousands of clones, approximately 90% found once. The specimen was PBMCs. The receptors come from a man aged 18 to 35 in good health and CMV-seronegative.

The rearrangement joins TRBV19 to TRBJ2-5, with D perhaps matching TRBD2 (5 bases). The ends were cut back, 1 base at V and 1 base at J, with 10 bases in the middle. This CDR3 comprises 15 residues. The germline V gene has CDR1 LNHDA and CDR2 SQIVND (reference sequence). The CDR3 protein is CASSIGGRIQETQYF. The CDR3 region has the DNA TGTGCCAGTAGTATAGGAGGGCGGATCCAAGAGACCCAGTACTTC.

The rearrangement uses TRBV7-9 and TRBJ1-2; 8 bases agree with TRBD1. The CDR3 contains 14 residues. Trimming at V came to 6 bases and at J to 4 bases, leaving 7 bases not matched to a gene. The germline gives CDR1 SEHNR, CDR2 FQNEAQ (reference sequence). CDR3 residues: CASRPQGAIYGYTF. CDR3 DNA: TGTGCCAGCAGACCCCAGGGGGCGATCTATGGCTACACCTTC.

The V and J genes are TRBV12-5 and TRBJ2-7, with 9 bases matching TRBD1. The length of the CDR3 is 13 residues. After removal of 6 bases from V and 5 bases from J, the junction contained 5 bases not matched to a gene. Germline assignment: CDR1 LGHNT and CDR2 FRNRAP. CDR3 residues: CASGPGTGNEQYF. CDR3 nucleotide sequence: TGTGCTAGTGGCCCAGGGACAGGGAACGAGCAGTACTTC.

The chain uses TRBV12-5 and TRBJ2-5, with D perhaps matching TRBD1 (6 bases). V gave up 3 bases and J gave up 4 bases, with 9 bases separating them. The CDR3 totals 13 residues. Per germline, CDR1 LGHNT and CDR2 FRNRAP. The CDR3 region is CASGLGGAETQYF. The DNA for the CDR3 is TGTGCTAGTGGTTTAGGGGGAGCAGAGACCCAGTACTTC.

The rearrangement uses TRBV11-3 and TRBJ2-7; no clear D. CDR1 and CDR2 from the germline V gene are SGHNT and YENEEA. Between the trimmed V and J ends, which lost 11 bases and 9 bases, there was a span of 17 bases. The CDR3 runs 11 residues. The CDR3 sequence: CASENPPAQYF. The CDR3 coding sequence is TGTGCCTCCGAGAACCCCCCCGCGCAGTACTTC.

The V and J genes are TRBV19 and TRBJ1-5; 11 bases agree with TRBD1. The CDR3 consists of 20 residues. CDR1 is LNHDA, CDR2 SQIVND, per germline (reference sequence). Unmatched junction bases numbered 10, after V lost 0 bases and J lost 0 bases. The CDR3 loop is CASSIEAGQGASYSNQPQHF. The CDR3 nucleotides read TGTGCCAGTAGTATAGAAGCCGGACAGGGGGCCTCCTATAGCAATCAGCCCCAGCATTTT. The variable domain in full, with the rest retrieved from reference TRBV19 and TRBJ1-5, is DGGITQSPKYLFRKEGQNVTLSCEQNLNHDAMYWYRQDPGQGLRLIYYSQIVNDFQKGDIAEGYSVSREKKESFPLTVTSAQKNPTAFYLCASSIEAGQGASYSNQPQHFGDGTRLSIL.

This chain joins TRBV13 and TRBJ2-1, with 8 bases identical to TRBD2. With V trimmed by 6 bases and J by 7 bases, 14 bases remained unmatched. Germline V gene lookup returns CDR1 PRHDT and CDR2 FYEKMQ (reference sequence). CDR3 length equals 16 residues. CDR3 region: CASSPREGGFGNEQFF. CDR3 bases: TGTGCCAGCAGTCCACGGGAGGGTGGGTTCGGGAATGAGCAGTTCTTC.

The V and J genes are TRBV29-1 and TRBJ1-1; 8 bases are a match to TRBD1. CDR3 size: 15 residues. Trimming cost V 7 bases and J 3 bases; bases outside gene matches: 13. Looked up from germline, CDR1 is SQVTM and CDR2 is ANQGSEA. In nucleotides, the CDR3 is TGCAGCGCTAACTTGGACAGGGTGGGGGACACTGAAGCTTTCTTT. It is translated as CSANLDRVGDTEAFF.

The chain couples TRBV5-1 to TRBJ2-2; D is unclear. The CDR3 runs 14 residues. V gave up 1 base and J gave up 6 bases, with 10 bases separating them. The germline gives CDR1 SGHRS, CDR2 YFSETQ. The CDR3 nucleotides are TGCGCCAGCAGCTTGATAGAACGGGCCGGGGAGCTGTTTTTT. Translation: CASSLIERAGELFF.

The V call is TRBV6-6, the J call TRBJ2-1, with TRBD2 matching 13 bases. V dropped 10 bases and J dropped 10; count of bases not matched to a gene: 4. This CDR3 contains 12 residues. Germline V gene lookup returns CDR1 MNHNY and CDR2 SVGAGI (reference sequence). CDR3 bases: TGTGCCACCGGGACTAGCGGGACAGAGCAGTTCTTC. This encodes CATGTSGTEQFF.

V and J are TRBV2 and TRBJ2-7; TRBD2 agrees at 9 bases. Trimming took 6 bases from V and 0 from J; bases not matched to a gene: 6. The CDR3 length is 15 residues. Looked up from germline, CDR1 is SNHLY and CDR2 is FYNNEI. CDR3 sequence (DNA): TGTGCCAGCAGCCGAAGGACTAGCGTCTCCTACGAGCAGTACTTC. It is translated as CASSRRTSVSYEQYF.

The chain couples TRBV4-1 to TRBJ1-3, with 9 bases identical to TRBD1. After removal of 2 bases from V and 0 bases from J, the junction contained 5 bases not matched to a gene. Germline assignment: CDR1 MGHRA and CDR2 YSYEKL. The CDR3 extends over 17 amino acids. The CDR3 DNA reads as TGCGCCAGCAGCCAACAGGACAGGGGCTCCTCTGGAAACACCATATATTTT. It codes for CASSQQDRGSSGNTIYF.

This clone was picked up a small number of times. The chain couples TRBV12-2 to TRBJ2-7; the D call of TRBD2 is as the table states it, not checked on the DNA. TRBV12-2 is tagged as a pseudogene. The CDR3 length is 14 residues. The CDR3 loop is CASRLRLHSYEQYF. The CDR3 DNA is TGTGCAAGTCGCTTGCGACTGCATTCCTACGAGCAGTACTTC.

The chain employs TRBV29-1 and TRBJ1-1; 7 bases are a match to TRBD1. With V trimmed by 1 base and J by 11 bases, 10 bases remained unmatched. CDR1 and CDR2 (germline): SQVTM, ANQGSEA. The length of the CDR3 is 13 residues. CDR3 sequence (DNA): TGCAGCGTTGAAGGGGACAGTACTAGAGGGGCTTTCTTT. Amino acids: CSVEGDSTRGAFF. The complete variable domain, with remaining parts taken from reference TRBV29-1 and TRBJ1-1, reads SAVISQKPSRDICQRGTSLTIQCQVDSQVTMMFWYRQQPGQSLTLIATANQGSEATYESGFVIDKFPISRPNLTFSTLTVSNMSPEDSSIYLCSVEGDSTRGAFFGQGTRLTVV.

The chain uses TRBV29-1 and TRBJ1-1; weak D call: TRBD1 (5 bases). This CDR3 region has 13 residues. V was cut by 5 bases and J by 0 bases, with 10 bases left in between. Per germline, CDR1 SQVTM and CDR2 ANQGSEA. The CDR3 here is CSVLTVMNTEAFF. The CDR3 nucleotides are TGCAGCGTTCTGACAGTTATGAACACTGAAGCTTTCTTT.

V and J are TRBV7-2 and TRBJ1-1, with D perhaps TRBD1 (5 bases). V lost 1 base to trimming and J lost 5 bases, with 11 bases between them. CDR1 and CDR2 (germline): SGHTA, FQGNSA. The CDR3 extends over 14 amino acids. The CDR3 loop is CASSLDGGGTEAFF. The CDR3 nucleotides read TGTGCCAGCAGCTTAGACGGGGGGGGGACTGAAGCTTTCTTT.

Concerning this clone itself: This CDR3 is also generated by other DNA sequences in the sample. This chain links TRBV4-1 with TRBJ2-2; no reliable D call. Germline CDR1 reads MGHRA; CDR2 reads YSYEKL. Trimming shortened V by 1 base and J by 4 bases, and 7 bases separated the two germline ends. The CDR3 sequence is 14 residues long. Written as DNA, the CDR3 is TGCGCCAGCAGCCAAGTTGGCGGCACCGGGGAGCTGTTTTTT. As protein: CASSQVGGTGELFF.

The gene calls are TRBV9 and TRBJ2-1, with D unresolved. The CDR3 is 15 amino acids. Germline lookup yields CDR1 SGDLS and CDR2 YYNGEE. Between the trimmed V and J ends, which lost 0 bases and 0 bases, there was a span of 7 bases. Here the CDR3 DNA reads TGTGCCAGCAGCGTAGGTACTTCCTCCTACAATGAGCAGTTCTTC. It codes for CASSVGTSSYNEQFF.

This chain joins TRBV9 and TRBJ2-5; D may be TRBD2 (5 bases). CDR3 length: 15 amino acids. Germline V gene sequence: CDR1 SGDLS, CDR2 YYNGEE. Trimming removed 0 bases at V and 1 base at J, with 10 bases between. The CDR3 loop reads CASSVAPGIQETQYF. The CDR3 DNA sequence: TGTGCCAGCAGCGTAGCTCCCGGGATCCAAGAGACCCAGTACTTC.

The J gene is TRBJ2-5, the V gene TRBV7-2; possibly TRBD1 for D (5 bases). The germline gives CDR1 SGHTA, CDR2 FQGNSA. The germline V and J ends were trimmed by 5 bases and 10 bases, with 23 bases remaining between them. This CDR3 spans 15 amino acids. CDR3 DNA sequence: TGTGCCAGCAGCCTCAGGACGACAGTTGGGGTCCACCAGTACTTC. This translates into CASSLRTTVGVHQYF. The complete variable domain, with remaining parts taken from reference TRBV7-2 and TRBJ2-5, reads GAGVSQSPSNKVTEKGKDVELRCDPISGHTALYWYRQSLGQGLEFLIYFQGNSAPDKSGLPSDRFSAERTGGSVSTLTIQRTQQEDSAVYLCASSLRTTVGVHQYFGPGTRLLVL.